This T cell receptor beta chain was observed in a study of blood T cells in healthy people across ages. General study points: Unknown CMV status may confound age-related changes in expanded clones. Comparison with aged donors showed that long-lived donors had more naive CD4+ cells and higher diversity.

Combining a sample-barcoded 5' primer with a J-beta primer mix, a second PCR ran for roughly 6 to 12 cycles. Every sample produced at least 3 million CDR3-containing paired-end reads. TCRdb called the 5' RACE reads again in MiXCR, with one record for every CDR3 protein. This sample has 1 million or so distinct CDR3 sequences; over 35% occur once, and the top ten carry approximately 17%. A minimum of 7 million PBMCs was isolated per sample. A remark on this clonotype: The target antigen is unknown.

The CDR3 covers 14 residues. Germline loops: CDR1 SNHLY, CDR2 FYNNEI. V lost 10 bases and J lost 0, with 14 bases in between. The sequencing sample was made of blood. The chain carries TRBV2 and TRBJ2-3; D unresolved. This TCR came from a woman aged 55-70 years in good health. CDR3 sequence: CATRPGSSTDTQYF. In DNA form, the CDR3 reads TGTGCCACAAGGCCCGGATCCAGCACAGATACGCAGTATTTT. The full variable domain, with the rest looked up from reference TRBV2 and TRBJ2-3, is EPEVTQTPSHQVTQMGQEVILRCVPISNHLYFYWYRQILGQKVEFLVSFYNNEISEKSEIFDDQFSVERPDGSNFTLKIRSTKLEDSAMYFCATRPGSSTDTQYFGPGTRLTVL.